The clone carrying this TCR beta chain was seen once. The sample comes from a study of blood T cell repertoires in COVID-19. Study overall: Acute and convalescent COVID-19 samples came from the United States, Italy and Spain. The cDNA or gDNA used as material had been derived from T cells, B-cell-depleted T cells, or PBMCs.

Germline loops: CDR1 SGHRS, CDR2 YFSETQ. Deletions cut 0 bases from V and 0 bases from J, with 7 bases between. CDR3 size: 15 residues. The assay was immunoSEQ multiplex PCR, and TCRdb's table has in-frame clones only and misses some. The sample consists of 98,000 or so clones, 86% of them appearing once. The receptor comes from a woman aged 60-75 years in a cohort sampled during active or convalescent COVID-19. J is TRBJ2-1 and V is TRBV5-1; D unclear. Sample: peripheral blood. CDR3 sequence: CASSLGSSSYNEQFF. The CDR3 DNA reads as TGCGCCAGCAGCTTGGGGAGCAGCTCCTACAATGAGCAGTTCTTC.